The rows below give T cell receptor beta chains drawn from one sample of a study of human T cells and chemical hapten exposure. TCRdb used MiXCR to reprocess the 5' RACE reads, holding one entry per CDR3 protein. This table has under 100,000 distinct CDR3 sequences, roughly 15% appearing once. The receptor set was obtained from a female donor in good health. CDR3s include the opening cysteine and the closing phenylalanine or tryptophan. Fields, in order: D gene, V gene, clone size, J gene, CDR3 DNA, CDR3 protein. D genes are given only for firm matches. Where a row states a size, it is once, few, many or the class of an expanded clone; other rows omit it.

d_gene: NA; v_gene: TRBV20-1; abundance: many; j_gene: TRBJ2-1; CDR3nt: TGCAGTGCTAGAGATCTGGGCGGCGGGAAGGGGCCCTACAATGAGCAGTTCTTC; CDR3aa: CSARDLGGGKGPYNEQFF
d_gene: TRBD1; v_gene: TRBV29-1; abundance: many; j_gene: TRBJ2-1; CDR3nt: TGCAGCGTCCCCGGGGCAGGGGGCAATGAGCAGTTCTTC; CDR3aa: CSVPGAGGNEQFF
d_gene: TRBD1; v_gene: TRBV5-1; abundance: few; j_gene: TRBJ2-7; CDR3nt: TGCGCCAGCAGCTTGGGAGGACAGGAGAAAATGCAGTACTTC; CDR3aa: CASSLGGQEKMQYF
d_gene: TRBD2; v_gene: TRBV7-8; abundance: NA; j_gene: TRBJ2-3; CDR3nt: TGTGCCAGCAGTTTTACTAGCGGGAGGGGCACAGATACGCAGTATTTT; CDR3aa: CASSFTSGRGTDTQYF
d_gene: TRBD1; v_gene: TRBV7-9; abundance: few; j_gene: TRBJ2-7; CDR3nt: TGTGCCAGCAGCCCTAAGATTCGACAGGGGCTGGAGCAGTACTTC; CDR3aa: CASSPKIRQGLEQYF
d_gene: TRBD1; v_gene: TRBV7-9; abundance: NA; j_gene: TRBJ2-7; CDR3nt: TGTGCCAGCAGCTCCACGACAGGGAGCTCCTACGAGCAGTACTTC; CDR3aa: CASSSTTGSSYEQYF
d_gene: NA; v_gene: TRBV29-1; abundance: few; j_gene: TRBJ1-2; CDR3nt: TGCAGCGCTATATGGATAGGGGGTGGCTACACCTTC; CDR3aa: CSAIWIGGGYTF
d_gene: NA; v_gene: TRBV12-3/TRBV12-4; abundance: few; j_gene: TRBJ2-5; CDR3nt: TGTGCCAGCAGCCCTCGAGACATACAAGAGACCCAGTACTTC; CDR3aa: CASSPRDIQETQYF
d_gene: TRBD2; v_gene: TRBV20-1; abundance: NA; j_gene: TRBJ2-5; CDR3nt: TGCAGTGCTAATAGACTAGCGGGAGTTCAAGAGACCCAGTACTTC; CDR3aa: CSANRLAGVQETQYF
d_gene: NA; v_gene: TRBV12-3/TRBV12-4; abundance: few; j_gene: TRBJ1-1; CDR3nt: TGTGCCAGCAGTCCGTCTACAGCAAACACTGAAGCTTTCTTT; CDR3aa: CASSPSTANTEAFF
d_gene: TRBD2; v_gene: TRBV4-1; abundance: NA; j_gene: TRBJ2-1; CDR3nt: TGCGCCAGCAGCCGTCTTACTAGCGGGGGTTACAATGAGCAGTTCTTC; CDR3aa: CASSRLTSGGYNEQFF
d_gene: NA; v_gene: TRBV24-1; abundance: few; j_gene: TRBJ2-3; CDR3nt: TGTGCCAGCAGAGCCTGGGTCACAGATACGCAGTATTTT; CDR3aa: CASRAWVTDTQYF
d_gene: NA; v_gene: TRBV7-9; abundance: NA; j_gene: TRBJ1-3; CDR3nt: TGTGCCAGCAGCTCACCGGGGGGTGCTGGAAACACCATATATTTT; CDR3aa: CASSSPGGAGNTIYF
d_gene: NA; v_gene: TRBV28; abundance: many; j_gene: TRBJ1-4; CDR3nt: TGTGCCAGCAGTTTACCTACAGGCCCCAATGAAAAACTGTTTTTT; CDR3aa: CASSLPTGPNEKLFF
d_gene: NA; v_gene: TRBV6-5; abundance: few; j_gene: TRBJ2-7; CDR3nt: TGTGCCAGCAGTTCCCGGGACACCGGTCGCTACGAGCAGTACTTC; CDR3aa: CASSSRDTGRYEQYF
d_gene: NA; v_gene: TRBV7-9; abundance: NA; j_gene: TRBJ2-7; CDR3nt: TGTGCCAGCAGCTCCAACACGGGCCGGATTTCTGACTACGAGCAGTACTTC; CDR3aa: CASSSNTGRISDYEQYF
d_gene: TRBD2; v_gene: TRBV4-2; abundance: NA; j_gene: TRBJ2-7; CDR3nt: TGTGCCAGCAGCCAAGAGTTACTAGCGGGGGCCTACGAGCAGTACTTC; CDR3aa: CASSQELLAGAYEQYF
d_gene: NA; v_gene: TRBV7-2; abundance: NA; j_gene: TRBJ1-2; CDR3nt: TGTGCCAGCAGCGGATCTGGGTTCTATGGCTACACCTTC; CDR3aa: CASSGSGFYGYTF
d_gene: NA; v_gene: TRBV28; abundance: NA; j_gene: TRBJ1-1; CDR3nt: TGTGCCACAAAAGGCAGGGAGACTGAAGCTTTCTTT; CDR3aa: CATKGRETEAFF
d_gene: NA; v_gene: TRBV6-2/TRBV6-3; abundance: NA; j_gene: TRBJ1-2; CDR3nt: TGTGCCAGCAGTTATTCTTTCGGACAGCGCTATGGCTACACCTTC; CDR3aa: CASSYSFGQRYGYTF
d_gene: NA; v_gene: TRBV10-3; abundance: few; j_gene: TRBJ2-3; CDR3nt: TGTGCCATCAGTGAGTCGAATAGTCCTAGCACAGATACGCAGTATTTT; CDR3aa: CAISESNSPSTDTQYF
d_gene: NA; v_gene: TRBV7-2; abundance: NA; j_gene: TRBJ2-7; CDR3nt: TGTGCCAGCAGCCTAAACCCCGGAGAAGAGCAGTACTTC; CDR3aa: CASSLNPGEEQYF
d_gene: NA; v_gene: TRBV4-3; abundance: NA; j_gene: TRBJ2-5; CDR3nt: TGCGCCAGCAGCCCCGGAGGGGGGAGTTCCCAAGAGACCCAGTACTTC; CDR3aa: CASSPGGGSSQETQYF
d_gene: NA; v_gene: TRBV7-2; abundance: NA; j_gene: TRBJ2-7; CDR3nt: TGTGCCAGCAGCGCAAGGTTGACAGGTACCTACGAGCAGTACTTC; CDR3aa: CASSARLTGTYEQYF
d_gene: TRBD2; v_gene: TRBV5-5; abundance: NA; j_gene: TRBJ2-5; CDR3nt: TGTGCCAGCAGCTTGCGGTTAGGAGCGGGGGGTCTTGGGGAGACCCAGTACTTC; CDR3aa: CASSLRLGAGGLGETQYF
d_gene: TRBD1; v_gene: TRBV29-1; abundance: NA; j_gene: TRBJ2-7; CDR3nt: TGCAGCGTTGGGACAGGCCACGAGCAGTACTTC; CDR3aa: CSVGTGHEQYF
d_gene: NA; v_gene: TRBV20-1; abundance: NA; j_gene: TRBJ1-5; CDR3nt: TGCAGTGCTAGTCGGGGGACGGATTCCAATCAGCCCCAGCATTTT; CDR3aa: CSASRGTDSNQPQHF
d_gene: TRBD2; v_gene: TRBV24-1; abundance: few; j_gene: TRBJ2-7; CDR3nt: TGTGCCACCAGTCTAGCGGGATCCTACGAGCAGTACTTC; CDR3aa: CATSLAGSYEQYF
d_gene: NA; v_gene: TRBV2; abundance: NA; j_gene: TRBJ1-2; CDR3nt: TGTGCCAGCAGTGAAGAACAGGGATGGCCCGGCTACACCTTC; CDR3aa: CASSEEQGWPGYTF
d_gene: TRBD1; v_gene: TRBV18; abundance: NA; j_gene: TRBJ2-1; CDR3nt: TGTGCCAGCTCATCCTTGGGACAGGGCGGGTATATTGAGCAGTTCTTC; CDR3aa: CASSSLGQGGYIEQFF
d_gene: NA; v_gene: TRBV7-9; abundance: NA; j_gene: TRBJ1-1; CDR3nt: TGTGCCAGCAGCGCGTACACTGAAGCTTTCTTT; CDR3aa: CASSAYTEAFF
d_gene: TRBD2; v_gene: TRBV30; abundance: few; j_gene: TRBJ2-6; CDR3nt: TGTGCCTGGAGTGAGGGAGGGTCTGGGGCCAACGTCCTGACTTTC; CDR3aa: CAWSEGGSGANVLTF
d_gene: NA; v_gene: TRBV6-2/TRBV6-3; abundance: NA; j_gene: TRBJ1-4; CDR3nt: TGTGCCAGCAGCCCCCGTAATGAAAAACTGTTTTTT; CDR3aa: CASSPRNEKLFF
d_gene: TRBD2; v_gene: TRBV6-2/TRBV6-3; abundance: NA; j_gene: TRBJ2-2; CDR3nt: TGTGCCAGCAGCCGGGGGACTAGCGAAACCGGGGAGCTGTTTTTT; CDR3aa: CASSRGTSETGELFF
d_gene: TRBD1; v_gene: TRBV28; abundance: many; j_gene: TRBJ1-1; CDR3nt: TGTGCCAGCAGTTTAGTGACAGGGAGGGCTGAAGCTTTCTTT; CDR3aa: CASSLVTGRAEAFF
d_gene: TRBD2; v_gene: TRBV7-9; abundance: few; j_gene: TRBJ2-2; CDR3nt: TGTGCCAGCAGCTCGACTAGCGGGAGGGGGGACACCGGGGAGCTGTTTTTT; CDR3aa: CASSSTSGRGDTGELFF
d_gene: TRBD2; v_gene: TRBV11-3; abundance: NA; j_gene: TRBJ2-1; CDR3nt: TGTGCCAGCAGCACACGGGAGGGCCGGACCAATGAGCAGTTCTTC; CDR3aa: CASSTREGRTNEQFF
d_gene: TRBD2; v_gene: TRBV7-2; abundance: NA; j_gene: TRBJ2-3; CDR3nt: TGTGCCAGCAGATCAGGGGAGCGGGAGGGCCGAACAGATACGCAGTATTTT; CDR3aa: CASRSGEREGRTDTQYF
d_gene: NA; v_gene: TRBV27; abundance: NA; j_gene: TRBJ1-5; CDR3nt: TGTGCCAGCAGTTTGAAGGGATTCGACCAGCCCCAGCATTTT; CDR3aa: CASSLKGFDQPQHF
d_gene: NA; v_gene: TRBV4-2; abundance: NA; j_gene: TRBJ2-3; CDR3nt: TGTGCCAGCAGCCAAGACCCTCCTCGCGGGATGCGAGCGGATACGCAGTATTTT; CDR3aa: CASSQDPPRGMRADTQYF
d_gene: TRBD1; v_gene: TRBV14; abundance: few; j_gene: TRBJ2-1; CDR3nt: TGTGCCAGCAGCCAATTGGACAGGGTTGCCTCCAATGAGCAGTTCTTC; CDR3aa: CASSQLDRVASNEQFF
d_gene: NA; v_gene: TRBV30; abundance: few; j_gene: TRBJ1-1; CDR3nt: TGTGCCTGGAGTGCCCCCTCGAAGTCCACTGAAGCTTTCTTT; CDR3aa: CAWSAPSKSTEAFF
d_gene: NA; v_gene: TRBV4-3; abundance: medium-sized; j_gene: TRBJ2-2; CDR3nt: TGCGCCAGCAGCCAAGCAGTGGGTGGGGTACAGACCGGGGAGCTGTTTTTT; CDR3aa: CASSQAVGGVQTGELFF
d_gene: NA; v_gene: TRBV2; abundance: NA; j_gene: TRBJ1-1; CDR3nt: TGTGCCAGCAGCTTCGGGGACACTGAAGCTTTCTTT; CDR3aa: CASSFGDTEAFF
d_gene: NA; v_gene: TRBV7-2; abundance: NA; j_gene: TRBJ1-1; CDR3nt: TGTGCCAGCAGACCCCAAATAACAGGGTATACTGAAGCTTTCTTT; CDR3aa: CASRPQITGYTEAFF
d_gene: NA; v_gene: TRBV7-8; abundance: NA; j_gene: TRBJ2-3; CDR3nt: TGTGCCAGCAGCTTAGAGGTTTTGGGAGGGGGAAGAGATACGCAGTATTTT; CDR3aa: CASSLEVLGGGRDTQYF
d_gene: NA; v_gene: TRBV29-1; abundance: NA; j_gene: TRBJ2-1; CDR3nt: TGCAGCGTTGACGGTGCAGGATATATGTACAATGAGCAGTTCTTC; CDR3aa: CSVDGAGYMYNEQFF
d_gene: NA; v_gene: TRBV6-6; abundance: few; j_gene: TRBJ2-7; CDR3nt: TGTGCCAGCAGTTTAGGGCAGGGATCGTACTTC; CDR3aa: CASSLGQGSYF
d_gene: TRBD1; v_gene: TRBV5-1; abundance: few; j_gene: TRBJ2-5; CDR3nt: TGCGCCAGCAGCCGCCGGGACAGGGGATATGGGACCCAGTACTTC; CDR3aa: CASSRRDRGYGTQYF
d_gene: NA; v_gene: TRBV14; abundance: few; j_gene: TRBJ1-6; CDR3nt: TGTGCCAGCAGCCAAGCAAGGCAGGGTTCATCACCCCTCCACTTT; CDR3aa: CASSQARQGSSPLHF
d_gene: NA; v_gene: TRBV4-3; abundance: few; j_gene: TRBJ1-1; CDR3nt: TGCGCCAGCAGCCATCCGGGGGTCCCTGAAGCTTTCTTT; CDR3aa: CASSHPGVPEAFF
d_gene: NA; v_gene: TRBV18; abundance: few; j_gene: TRBJ2-7; CDR3nt: TGTGCCAGCTCACCCTACCCCTACGAGCAGTACTTC; CDR3aa: CASSPYPYEQYF
d_gene: TRBD2; v_gene: TRBV19; abundance: once; j_gene: TRBJ2-1; CDR3nt: TGTGCCAGTAGCCTGGGACTAGCGGGAGGTTCTTCCTGCAATGAGCAGTTCTTC; CDR3aa: CASSLGLAGGSSCNEQFF